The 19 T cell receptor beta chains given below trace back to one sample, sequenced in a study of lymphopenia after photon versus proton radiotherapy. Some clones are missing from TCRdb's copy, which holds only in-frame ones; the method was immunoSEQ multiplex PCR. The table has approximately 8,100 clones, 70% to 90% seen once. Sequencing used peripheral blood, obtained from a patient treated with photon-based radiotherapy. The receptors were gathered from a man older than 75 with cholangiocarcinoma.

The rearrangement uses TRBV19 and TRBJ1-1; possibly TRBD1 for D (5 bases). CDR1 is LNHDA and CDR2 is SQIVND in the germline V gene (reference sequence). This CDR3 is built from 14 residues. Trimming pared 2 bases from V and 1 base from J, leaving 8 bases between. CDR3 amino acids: CASSISRGNTEAFF. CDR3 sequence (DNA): TGTGCCAGTAGTATATCGAGGGGGAACACTGAAGCTTTCTTT.

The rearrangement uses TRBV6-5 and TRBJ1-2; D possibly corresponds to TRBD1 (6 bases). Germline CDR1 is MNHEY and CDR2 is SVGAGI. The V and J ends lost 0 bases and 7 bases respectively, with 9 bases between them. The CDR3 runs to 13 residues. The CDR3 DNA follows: TGTGCCAGCAGTTACTCGGACAGCTCTGGCTACACCTTC. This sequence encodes CASSYSDSSGYTF.

The CDR3 sequence is CASSTGQGAYGEAFF. CDR3 DNA: TGTGCCAGCAGCACCGGACAGGGGGCTTATGGTGAAGCTTTCTTT. This chain joins TRBV7-9 and TRBJ1-1; 11 bases are shared with TRBD1. The CDR3 extends over 15 amino acids. J lost 7 bases, V lost 5 bases, and 9 bases had no gene match. The germline gives CDR1 SEHNR, CDR2 FQNEAQ (reference sequence).

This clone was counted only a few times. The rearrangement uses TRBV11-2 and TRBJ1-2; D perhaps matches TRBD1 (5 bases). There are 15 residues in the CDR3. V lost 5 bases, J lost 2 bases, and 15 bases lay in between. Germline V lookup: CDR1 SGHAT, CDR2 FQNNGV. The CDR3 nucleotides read TGTGCCAGCAGCGCCAGGGACGGTTGGAACTATGGCTACACCTTC. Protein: CASSARDGWNYGYTF.

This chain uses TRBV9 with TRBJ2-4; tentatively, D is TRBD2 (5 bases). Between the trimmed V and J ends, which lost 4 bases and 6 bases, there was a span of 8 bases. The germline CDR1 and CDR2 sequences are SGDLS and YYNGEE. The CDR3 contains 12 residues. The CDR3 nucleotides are TGTGCCAGCAGCCCCGGAGGAAACATTCAGTACTTC. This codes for CASSPGGNIQYF.

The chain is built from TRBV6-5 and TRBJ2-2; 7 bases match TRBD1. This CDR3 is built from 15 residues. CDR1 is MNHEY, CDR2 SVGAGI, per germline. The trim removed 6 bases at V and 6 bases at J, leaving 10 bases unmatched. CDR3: CASRVRGPLSGELFF. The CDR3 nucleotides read TGTGCCAGCAGGGTTAGGGGGCCCCTATCCGGGGAGCTGTTTTTT.

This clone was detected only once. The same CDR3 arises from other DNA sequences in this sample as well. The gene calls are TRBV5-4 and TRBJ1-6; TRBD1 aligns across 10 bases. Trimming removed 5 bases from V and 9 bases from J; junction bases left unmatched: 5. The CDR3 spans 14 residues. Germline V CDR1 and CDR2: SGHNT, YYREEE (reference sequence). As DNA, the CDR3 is TGTGCCAGCAGTCCGGGACAGGGGAGTTCACCCCTCCACTTT. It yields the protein CASSPGQGSSPLHF.

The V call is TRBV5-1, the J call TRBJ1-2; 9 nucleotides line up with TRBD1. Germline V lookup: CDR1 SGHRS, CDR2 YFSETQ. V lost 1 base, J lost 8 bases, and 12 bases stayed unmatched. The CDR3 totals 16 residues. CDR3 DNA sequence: TGCGCCAGCAGCTTGATCCCGGGACAGGGAGTTGGGGGCTACACCTTC. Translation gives CASSLIPGQGVGGYTF. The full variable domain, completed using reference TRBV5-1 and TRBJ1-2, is KAGVTQTPRYLIKTRGQQVTLSCSPISGHRSVSWYQQTPGQGLQFLFEYFSETQRNKGNFPGRFSGRQFSNSRSEMNVSTLELGDSALYLCASSLIPGQGVGGYTFGSGTRLTVV.

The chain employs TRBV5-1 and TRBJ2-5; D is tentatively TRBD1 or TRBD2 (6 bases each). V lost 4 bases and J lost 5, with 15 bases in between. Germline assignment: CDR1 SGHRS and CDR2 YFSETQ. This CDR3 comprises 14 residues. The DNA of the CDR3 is TGCGCCAGCAGCCTCGGAGGGGGATTGGAGACCCAGTACTTC. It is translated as CASSLGGGLETQYF.

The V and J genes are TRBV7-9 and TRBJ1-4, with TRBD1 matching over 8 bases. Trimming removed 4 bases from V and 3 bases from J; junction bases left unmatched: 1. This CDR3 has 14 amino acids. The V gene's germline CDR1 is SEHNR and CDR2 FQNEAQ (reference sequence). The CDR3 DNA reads TGTGCCAGCAGCTCGGGACAGGCTAATGAAAAACTGTTTTTT. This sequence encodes CASSSGQANEKLFF.

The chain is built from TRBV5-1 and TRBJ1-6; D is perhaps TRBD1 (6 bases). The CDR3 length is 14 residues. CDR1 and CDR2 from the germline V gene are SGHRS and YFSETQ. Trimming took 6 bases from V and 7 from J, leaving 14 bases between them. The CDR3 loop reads CASTREGGNSPLHF. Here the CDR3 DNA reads TGCGCCAGCACCAGGGAGGGGGGCAATTCACCCCTCCACTTT.

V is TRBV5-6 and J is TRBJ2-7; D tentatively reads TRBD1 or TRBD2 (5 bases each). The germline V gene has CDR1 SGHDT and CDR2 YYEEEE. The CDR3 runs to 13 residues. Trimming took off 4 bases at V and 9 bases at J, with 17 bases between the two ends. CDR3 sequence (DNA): TGTGCCAGCAGCACCGGGACGGTTCTACGGCAGTACTTC. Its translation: CASSTGTVLRQYF.

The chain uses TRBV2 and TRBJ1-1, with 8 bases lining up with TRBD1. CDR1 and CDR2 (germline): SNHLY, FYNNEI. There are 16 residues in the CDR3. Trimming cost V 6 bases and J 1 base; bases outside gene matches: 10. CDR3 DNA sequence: TGTGCCAGCAGCTCGGCAATTGGACAGGGGAACACTGAAGCTTTCTTT. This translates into CASSSAIGQGNTEAFF.

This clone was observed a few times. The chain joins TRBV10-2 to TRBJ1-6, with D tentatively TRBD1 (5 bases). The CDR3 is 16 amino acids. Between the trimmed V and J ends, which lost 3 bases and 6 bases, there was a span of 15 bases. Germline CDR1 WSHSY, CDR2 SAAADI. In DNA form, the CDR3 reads TGCGCCAGCAGTGACTTGTCGGACAACGGTAATTCACCCCTCCACTTT. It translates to CASSDLSDNGNSPLHF.

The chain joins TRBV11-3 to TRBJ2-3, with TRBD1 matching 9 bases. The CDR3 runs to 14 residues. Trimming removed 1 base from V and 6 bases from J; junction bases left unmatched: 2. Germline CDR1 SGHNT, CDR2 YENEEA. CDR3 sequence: CASSLGGTGDTQYF. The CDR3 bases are TGTGCCAGCAGCTTAGGAGGGACAGGGGATACGCAGTATTTT.

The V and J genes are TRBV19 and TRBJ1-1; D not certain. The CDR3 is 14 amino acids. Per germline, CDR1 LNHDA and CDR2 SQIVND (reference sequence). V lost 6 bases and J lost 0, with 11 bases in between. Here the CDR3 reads CASSLDGMNTEAFF. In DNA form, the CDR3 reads TGTGCCAGTAGCTTAGACGGAATGAACACTGAAGCTTTCTTT.

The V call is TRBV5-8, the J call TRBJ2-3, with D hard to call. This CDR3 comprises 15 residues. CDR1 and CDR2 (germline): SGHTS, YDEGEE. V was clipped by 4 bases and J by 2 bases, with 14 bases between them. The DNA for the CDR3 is TGTGCCAGCAGCCCGGGCCCTACTTACACAGATACGCAGTATTTT. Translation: CASSPGPTYTDTQYF.

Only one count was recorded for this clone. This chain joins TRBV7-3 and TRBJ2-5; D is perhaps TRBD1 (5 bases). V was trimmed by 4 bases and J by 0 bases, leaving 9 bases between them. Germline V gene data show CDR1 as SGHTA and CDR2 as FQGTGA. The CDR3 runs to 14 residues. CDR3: CASSSQGYQETQYF. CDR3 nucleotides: TGTGCCAGCAGCTCTCAGGGTTACCAAGAGACCCAGTACTTC.

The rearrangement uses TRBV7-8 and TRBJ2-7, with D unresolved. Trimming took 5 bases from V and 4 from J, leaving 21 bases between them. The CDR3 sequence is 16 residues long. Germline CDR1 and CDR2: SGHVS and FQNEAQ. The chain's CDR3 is CASSLTYGPEKYEQYF. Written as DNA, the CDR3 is TGTGCCAGCAGCCTAACATACGGCCCCGAAAAGTACGAGCAGTACTTC.